The TCR beta chain under discussion was sequenced for a study of blood T cells in healthy people across ages. Concerning this clonotype: Its antigen is currently unknown.

For the second PCR, which ran for roughly 6 to 11 cycles, a sample-barcoded 5' primer and a J-beta primer mix were used. TCRdb ran MiXCR on the 5' RACE reads and lists one entry per CDR3 protein. The repertoire holds about 560,000 distinct CDR3 sequences, roughly a quarter seen once, with about 3.3% in the top ten. Study observations and caveats: TCR beta diversity, measured per million T cells, fell in a roughly linear way with age.

The CDR3 sequence is 17 residues long. Germline V gene sequence: CDR1 KGHSH, CDR2 LQKENI. The V end was cut by 2 bases, the J end by 7 bases, with 24 bases between. This sample was also put to use in a study of T cells of mothers and their children. That report adds: Related mother-child pairs showed slightly higher but non-significant overlap than unrelated pairs.

This clonotype was sampled from a boy younger than 10 in good health. The specimen sequenced was blood. This sequence joins TRBV18 and TRBJ2-7, with D perhaps given as TRBD1 or TRBD2 (5 bases each). CDR3 protein: CASSPKNGDLRDEEQYF. The CDR3 DNA reads as TGTGCCAGCTCACCAAAGAATGGGGACCTACGTGATGAGGAGCAGTACTTC.